The 27 T cell receptor beta chains below come from one sample, sequenced in a study of CD8+ T cells in alopecia areata. Extracted RNA was reverse transcribed, and the resulting cDNA served as sequencing template. The table came from immunoSEQ multiplex PCR; TCRdb's copy has only in-frame clones and leaves some out. The sample consists of under 70,000 clones, 96% of them appearing once. This specimen was CD8+ T cells sorted from blood, taken at week 0. These receptors all stem from a human donor with alopecia areata.

This clone was seen more than once but under ten times. The chain uses TRBV7-2 and TRBJ2-5; TRBD2 agrees at 13 bases. V shed 3 bases, J shed 4 bases, and the junction held 8 bases outside the gene matches. The germline V gene has CDR1 SGHTA and CDR2 FQGNSA. This CDR3 spans 17 amino acids. Here the CDR3 DNA reads TGTGCCAGCAGCTTCTCCTCGGGACTAGCGGGAAGAGAGACCCAGTACTTC. It encodes CASSFSSGLAGRETQYF.

The chain is built from TRBV29-1 and TRBJ2-2; 7 bases agree with TRBD1. The V gene's germline CDR1 is SQVTM and CDR2 ANQGSEA. The CDR3 is 13 amino acids. The V segment lost 6 bases and the J segment 1 base; nucleotides outside the gene matches: 2. The CDR3 nucleotides are TGCAGCGTCTGGACAGGGAACACCGGGGAGCTGTTTTTT. Its translation: CSVWTGNTGELFF.

The rearrangement joins TRBV5-4 to TRBJ2-5, with 8 positions matching TRBD1. This CDR3 comprises 16 residues. With 4 bases clipped from V and 3 bases from J, the junction kept 11 bases outside the gene matches. CDR1 and CDR2 (germline): SGHNT, YYREEE (reference sequence). The CDR3 sequence is CASSQLDGTGEETQYF. The CDR3 DNA follows: TGTGCCAGCAGCCAGCTGGACGGGACAGGAGAAGAGACCCAGTACTTC.

The DNA of the CDR3 is TGTGCCAGCAGTCTAATAGGACAGGCGGAAGATGGCTACACCTTC. It is translated as CASSLIGQAEDGYTF. The rearrangement joins TRBV5-4 to TRBJ1-2; 7 positions match TRBD1. Trimming removed 5 bases from V and 6 bases from J; junction bases left unmatched: 13. The CDR3 is 15 amino acids. From germline, CDR1 is SGHNT and CDR2 YYREEE (reference sequence).

The chain couples TRBV2 to TRBJ2-1; TRBD1 matches 9 bases. The V segment lost 5 bases and the J segment 9 bases; nucleotides outside the gene matches: 2. Per germline, CDR1 SNHLY and CDR2 FYNNEI. CDR3 length: 12 amino acids. In DNA, the CDR3 is TGTGCCAGCAGTTGGGACAGGGTTGAGCAGTTCTTC. It yields the protein CASSWDRVEQFF.

The gene calls are TRBV7-9 and TRBJ2-7; 7 bases agree with TRBD1. The germline CDR1 and CDR2 sequences are SEHNR and FQNEAQ (reference sequence). The CDR3 spans 12 residues. J lost 3 bases, V lost 5 bases, and 1 base had no gene match. The CDR3, as DNA: TGTGCCAGCAGCGGGGACAGCTACGAGCAGTACTTC. The encoded protein is CASSGDSYEQYF. Combining the CDR3 with reference TRBV7-9 and TRBJ2-7 gives the whole variable domain DTGVSQNPRHKITKRGQNVTFRCDPISEHNRLYWYRQTLGQGPEFLTYFQNEAQLEKSRLLSDRFSAERPKGSFSTLEIQRTEQGDSAMYLCASSGDSYEQYFGPGTRLTVT.

This chain uses TRBV2 with TRBJ1-4; 9 bases fit TRBD1. The germline gives CDR1 SNHLY, CDR2 FYNNEI. J was trimmed by 2 bases and V by 5 bases; bases with no gene match: 12. The CDR3 totals 18 residues. The CDR3 coding sequence is TGTGCCAGCAGTTTTCCAGAACTCGGACAGGGGACTAATGAAAAACTGTTTTTT. This gives the protein CASSFPELGQGTNEKLFF.

The chain joins TRBV10-2 to TRBJ2-7, with D perhaps TRBD1 (6 bases). Germline lookup yields CDR1 WSHSY and CDR2 SAAADI. The V end was cut by 3 bases, the J end by 3 bases, with 18 bases between. CDR3 length: 16 amino acids. The CDR3 nucleotides read TGCGCCAGCAGTGACCCCGGAGAGGGGGTCCTCTACGAGCAGTACTTC. Amino acid sequence: CASSDPGEGVLYEQYF.

The chain recombines TRBV5-1 with TRBJ1-5; D is unresolved. The CDR3 loop spans 14 amino acids. Trimming removed 2 bases at V and 7 bases at J, with 13 bases between. The V gene's germline CDR1 is SGHRS and CDR2 YFSETQ. The CDR3 DNA follows: TGCGCCAGCAGCTTTGGTGGACTTAACCAGCCCCAGCATTTT. Protein product: CASSFGGLNQPQHF.

V is TRBV6-5 and J is TRBJ1-1; D is possibly TRBD1 (5 bases). The V gene's germline CDR1 is MNHEY and CDR2 SVGAGI. The CDR3 loop spans 12 amino acids. Between the trimmed V and J ends, which lost 5 bases and 5 bases, there was a span of 9 bases. The CDR3 DNA is TGTGCCAGCAGTGTCCGGGGGACTGAAGCTTTCTTT. Its translation: CASSVRGTEAFF.

The chain carries TRBV29-1 and TRBJ2-7; the D gene is possibly TRBD1 (5 bases). Germline V lookup: CDR1 SQVTM, CDR2 ANQGSEA. Between the trimmed V and J ends, which lost 4 bases and 4 bases, there was a span of 17 bases. The CDR3 consists of 14 residues. The CDR3 nucleotides read TGCAGCGTTGTATCCGGGCAGGGTGGTTACGAGCAGTACTTC. It yields the protein CSVVSGQGGYEQYF.

The rearrangement uses TRBV27 and TRBJ2-5; maybe TRBD1 (6 bases). The CDR3 covers 16 residues. V was trimmed by 2 bases and J by 0 bases, leaving 13 bases between them. Germline V lookup: CDR1 MNHEY, CDR2 SMNVEV (reference sequence). DNA of the CDR3: TGTGCCAGCAGTTTAAGGGGCAGGGGAAACCAAGAGACCCAGTACTTC. Encoded protein: CASSLRGRGNQETQYF.

V usage is TRBV4-1 and J usage is TRBJ1-5; no reliable D call. In germline, CDR1 is MGHRA, CDR2 YSYEKL. CDR3 length equals 13 residues. The V gene lost 3 bases and the J gene lost 7 bases, with 10 bases spanning the gap. CDR3 region: CASSHGTRQPQHF. The CDR3 bases are TGCGCCAGCAGCCATGGTACACGGCAGCCCCAGCATTTT.

The chain combines TRBV9 with TRBJ2-3; D remains unclear. Trimming stripped 0 bases from V and 5 bases from J, with 16 bases between. Per germline, CDR1 SGDLS and CDR2 YYNGEE. CDR3 length: 16 amino acids. The CDR3 here is CASSVADFGYIDTQYF. The CDR3 coding sequence is TGTGCCAGCAGCGTAGCAGACTTCGGGTATATAGATACGCAGTATTTT.

This chain connects TRBV5-1 to TRBJ1-2; TRBD1 matches at 9 bases. With V trimmed by 4 bases and J by 6 bases, 4 bases remained unmatched. The CDR3 is 13 amino acids. Germline V gene sequence: CDR1 SGHRS, CDR2 YFSETQ. The CDR3 region has the DNA TGCGCCAGCAGCACGGACAGGGGAGATGGCTACACCTTC. Residues: CASSTDRGDGYTF. The full variable domain, with the rest looked up from reference TRBV5-1 and TRBJ1-2, is KAGVTQTPRYLIKTRGQQVTLSCSPISGHRSVSWYQQTPGQGLQFLFEYFSETQRNKGNFPGRFSGRQFSNSRSEMNVSTLELGDSALYLCASSTDRGDGYTFGSGTRLTVV.

The chain joins TRBV7-8 to TRBJ2-7; 12 bases agree with TRBD1. CDR1 is SGHVS, CDR2 FQNEAQ, per germline. CDR3 length: 16 amino acids. V dropped 5 bases and J dropped 7; count of bases not matched to a gene: 12. CDR3 residues: CASSRLFGDRGLEQYF. In DNA form, the CDR3 reads TGTGCCAGCAGCCGCTTGTTCGGGGACAGGGGGCTTGAGCAGTACTTC.

The DNA of the CDR3 is TGTGCCAGCAGCTCGGGACCGACCTACGAGCAGTACTTC. It encodes CASSSGPTYEQYF. This chain joins TRBV2 and TRBJ2-7; D is tentatively TRBD1 or TRBD2 (5 bases each). Germline V CDR1 and CDR2: SNHLY, FYNNEI. Trimming took 6 bases from V and 2 from J, leaving 11 bases between them. There are 13 residues in the CDR3.

In this sample, this clone turned up once. The chain is built from TRBV9 and TRBJ2-7; TRBD2 might be the D (5 bases). The germline V gene encodes CDR1 SGDLS and CDR2 YYNGEE. The CDR3 is 15 amino acids. V shed 0 bases and J shed 0 bases, with 10 bases lying between them. CDR3 DNA: TGTGCCAGCAGCGTAGCCGGGGAGAGCTCCTACGAGCAGTACTTC. Translating it yields CASSVAGESSYEQYF.

This chain connects TRBV6-5 to TRBJ2-5; unclear D gene. CDR1 is MNHEY and CDR2 is SVGAGI in the germline V gene. Between the trimmed V and J ends, which lost 4 bases and 4 bases, there was a span of 16 bases. This CDR3 comprises 15 residues. The CDR3 DNA reads as TGTGCCAGCAGTTTAAACCGGGCCCCGGGAGAGACCCAGTACTTC. It yields the protein CASSLNRAPGETQYF.

The rearrangement links TRBV15 to TRBJ1-1; tentatively, D is TRBD1 (6 bases). The CDR3 covers 15 residues. Trimming removed 0 bases from V and 4 bases from J, with 12 bases in between. CDR1 is LNHNV, CDR2 YYDKDF, per germline (reference sequence). DNA for the CDR3: TGTGCCACCAGCAGAGACAGGGGAGGAGGCACTGAAGCTTTCTTT. This codes for CATSRDRGGGTEAFF. The full variable domain, completed using reference TRBV15 and TRBJ1-1, is DAMVIQNPRYQVTQFGKPVTLSCSQTLNHNVMYWYQQKSSQAPKLLFHYYDKDFNNEADTPDNFQSRRPNTSFCFLDIRSPGLGDTAMYLCATSRDRGGGTEAFFGQGTRLTVV.

The chain couples TRBV7-6 to TRBJ2-3; D is possibly TRBD2 (6 bases). V lost 5 bases and J lost 2, with 17 bases in between. The germline V gene encodes CDR1 SGHVS and CDR2 FNYEAQ. The CDR3 runs 16 residues. This CDR3 is CASSAGPGRNTDTQYF. In DNA, the CDR3 is TGTGCCAGCAGCGCGGGGCCGGGTCGTAACACAGATACGCAGTATTTT.

The gene calls are TRBV2 and TRBJ2-7; D is possibly TRBD1 or TRBD2 (5 bases each). CDR3 length equals 14 residues. CDR1 SNHLY and CDR2 FYNNEI come from the germline V gene. V was cut by 2 bases and J by 5 bases, with 13 bases left in between. In nucleotides, the CDR3 is TGTGCCAGCAGTGAATTTTCGGGGCCCGACGAGCAGTACTTC. Translated: CASSEFSGPDEQYF.

The J gene is TRBJ2-4, the V gene TRBV14; 8 bases are a match to TRBD1. The germline V gene encodes CDR1 SGHDN and CDR2 FVKESK. With 2 bases clipped from V and 1 base from J, the junction kept 4 bases outside the gene matches. There are 16 residues in the CDR3. The CDR3 spells CASSQRTGGAKNIQYF. CDR3 coding DNA: TGTGCCAGCAGCCAACGTACAGGGGGTGCCAAAAACATTCAGTACTTC.

Comment on this clone: The identical CDR3 is also encoded by other nucleotide sequences in the sample. The chain is built from TRBV11-2 and TRBJ2-3; D remains ambiguous. The CDR3 has 13 residues. Germline CDR1 is SGHAT and CDR2 is FQNNGV. The ends were cut back, 0 bases at V and 3 bases at J, with 4 bases in the middle. CDR3 nucleotides: TGTGCCAGCAGCTTAGAATGGACAGATACGCAGTATTTT. Translated, it gives CASSLEWTDTQYF. Looking up the rest from reference TRBV11-2 and TRBJ2-3 gives the full variable domain: EAGVAQSPRYKIIEKRQSVAFWCNPISGHATLYWYQQILGQGPKLLIQFQNNGVVDDSQLPKDRFSAERLKGVDSTLKIQPAKLEDSAVYLCASSLEWTDTQYFGPGTRLTVL.

The J gene is TRBJ2-1, the V gene TRBV6-5; 7 nucleotides agree with TRBD2. The CDR3 covers 15 residues. The germline CDR1 and CDR2 sequences are MNHEY and SVGAGI. Trimming at V came to 6 bases and at J to 4 bases, leaving 9 bases not matched to a gene. The CDR3 here is CASSLTGGEYNEQFF. CDR3 nucleotide sequence: TGTGCCAGCAGCTTAACTGGGGGGGAATACAATGAGCAGTTCTTC.

The chain is built from TRBV7-9 and TRBJ2-5; 8 bases are shared with TRBD1. With 5 bases clipped from V and 4 bases from J, the junction kept 9 bases outside the gene matches. The length of the CDR3 is 15 residues. In germline, CDR1 is SEHNR, CDR2 FQNEAQ (reference sequence). The CDR3 DNA sequence: TGTGCCAGCAGCCGTTCCGGGACAGGTCCAGAGACCCAGTACTTC. Amino acids: CASSRSGTGPETQYF.

The chain joins TRBV7-2 to TRBJ2-1, with D unresolved. This CDR3 has 12 amino acids. In germline, CDR1 is SGHTA, CDR2 FQGNSA. V lost 1 base and J lost 8, with 6 bases in between. The CDR3 is CASSLDSYEQFF. In DNA form, the CDR3 reads TGTGCCAGCAGCTTAGATAGTTATGAGCAGTTCTTC.